These 3 T cell receptor beta chains were all obtained from the same sample, sequenced in a study of T cell clones after liver transplantation. TCRdb's table, derived via immunoSEQ multiplex PCR, lists solely in-frame clones and lacks some. The repertoire holds 70,000 or so clones, with about 88% as singletons. Material: CD4+ T cells from blood, obtained before liver transplant. The receptor set was obtained from a human donor who received a liver transplant.

The rearrangement links TRBV11-2 to TRBJ2-7; D not certain. The CDR3 spans 13 residues. Between the trimmed V and J ends, which lost 1 base and 0 bases, there was a span of 4 bases. Germline values: CDR1 SGHAT, CDR2 FQNNGV. CDR3 bases: TGTGCCAGCAGCTTAGGGGGCTCCTACGAGCAGTACTTC. Residues: CASSLGGSYEQYF.

V is TRBV9 and J is TRBJ2-3, with a tentative D call TRBD1 (6 bases). The V and J ends lost 0 bases and 2 bases respectively, with 7 bases between them. The CDR3 loop spans 14 amino acids. Looked up from germline, CDR1 is SGDLS and CDR2 is YYNGEE. CDR3 nucleotide sequence: TGTGCCAGCAGCGTAGACAGGGCCACAGATACGCAGTATTTT. Protein product: CASSVDRATDTQYF.

The rearrangement joins TRBV6-1 to TRBJ2-1; D possibly corresponds to TRBD2 (6 bases). This CDR3 region has 15 residues. Trimming took 4 bases from V and 10 from J, leaving 20 bases between them. Germline CDR1 is MNHNS and CDR2 is SASEGT. CDR3 nucleotide sequence: TGTGCCAGCAGTGCAAGTGGGGGGAGTGGGATCGAGCAGTTCTTC. Translated: CASSASGGSGIEQFF.